This T cell receptor beta chain was sequenced for a study of circulating and synovial CD4+ cells in juvenile arthritis (dated by TCRdb to between 2014 and 2016). Study-level background: Within each patient, the TCRbeta CDR3 repertoires of synovial CD4 T cells, bulk blood CD4 T cells and circulating HLA-DR+ CD4 T cells were compared. The goal of the repertoire sequencing was to confirm that synovial clonotypes were enriched in a circulating synovial-like CD4 T cell subset.

What the work shows at the level of the full study, not this receptor alone: No difference between circulating pathogenic-like lymphocytes and bulk blood T cells was detected by traditional Vbeta family usage analysis. CPL and bulk blood CD4 samples differed in T cell genome counts by at least an order of magnitude, so sample-size effects were addressed. Synovial and circulating pathogenic-like lymphocyte repertoires were less diverse than bulk blood CD4 repertoires, and some CPL samples were as oligoclonal as synovium. Circulating pathogenic-like lymphocytes clustered together with synovial T cells and shared a substantially larger fraction of CDR3 sequences with synovium than bulk blood did. Because overlap with synovium rose as sequencing depth increased, the measured fractions of shared clonotypes likely underestimated the overlap of the full repertoire.

Libraries were prepared through the immunoSEQ multiplex PCR assay. An external provider performed TCRbeta CDR3 sequencing as a commercial service. As for the authors' bioinformatics: Productive nucleotide sequences and amino acid sequences obtained through in silico translation were used in the analyses. Diversity was measured as Renyi entropy over a range of alpha values, and the median of 200 repeated subsamples was taken to equalise sample size. Pairwise repertoire distance was calculated as one minus the Chao-modified Jaccard index, correcting for under-sampling, and used for clustering. Frequency-weighted overlap with synovial clonotypes was computed over 200 sample sizes, 200 draws without replacement each, and reported at the smaller sample's size. TCRdb took this table from immuneACCESS and kept in-frame rearrangements with V and J called. Such tables lack part of the clones; where checked against another copy, unresolved V genes explain under half of the gap, and the rest is unexplained. For V, J and clone size, that table is used; D and trimming come from the DNA. Within this sample are tens of thousands of clones, with nearly 97% of them counted one time only. The ten most abundant clones make up less than 0.2% of the sample.

In the case of this clone: What antigen it recognizes has not been identified. It has no much larger one-base neighbor in the sample; base qualities were not kept.

The sequenced samples came from patients who had active juvenile idiopathic arthritis. Right after thawing, the cells went straight into sorting, and Live/Dead Fixable Near-IR Stain was used to exclude dead cells. CDR3 length: 15 amino acids, cysteine to phenylalanine. The sequence is cut down to CDR3 DNA, 45 bases in frame from base 1. V is cut by 4 bases and J by 0 bases, and the space between the germline ends is 13 bases. The germline V gene specifies SGHTS as CDR1 and YDEGEE as CDR2. Material: CD4+ T cells from blood. The sequence came from a human donor with juvenile idiopathic arthritis. The sequence joins TRBV5-8 to TRBJ2-5; TRBD2 might be the D gene, on 6 matching bases. CDR3 region: CASSVPSVYQETQYF. The sequence in DNA is TGTGCCAGCAGCGTACCTAGCGTCTACCAAGAGACCCAGTACTTC.